This T cell receptor (beta chain) was recorded in a study of T cell responses to AZD1222 COVID-19 vaccine. CDR3 length: 13 amino acids. The germline V gene encodes CDR1 LGHNA and CDR2 YNFKEQ. Findings of the study overall: Nearly half of the spike-specific TCRs reportedly recognize variant regions that carry no mutations. In all cases, repertoires were sampled only after the peak T cell response.

In this sample, this clone turned up a few times. Its target is unknown. At one end, the junction sequence differs from germline, possibly due to a read error. This table comes from immunoSEQ multiplex PCR, and its TCRdb copy is limited to in-frame clones, with some not included. Of 110,000 to 150,000 clones detected, about nine tenths appear once; the ten largest clones hold approximately 3.6%. The receptor was derived from an adult in good health. J is TRBJ2-1 and V is TRBV4-2; the match to TRBD2 covers 8 bases. Material: peripheral blood, obtained on day 0 of AZD1222 vaccination. Here the CDR3 reads CASSQAQAGELFF. CDR3 sequence (DNA): TGTGCCAGCAGCCAGGCTCAAGCGGGGGAGCTGTTCTTC.